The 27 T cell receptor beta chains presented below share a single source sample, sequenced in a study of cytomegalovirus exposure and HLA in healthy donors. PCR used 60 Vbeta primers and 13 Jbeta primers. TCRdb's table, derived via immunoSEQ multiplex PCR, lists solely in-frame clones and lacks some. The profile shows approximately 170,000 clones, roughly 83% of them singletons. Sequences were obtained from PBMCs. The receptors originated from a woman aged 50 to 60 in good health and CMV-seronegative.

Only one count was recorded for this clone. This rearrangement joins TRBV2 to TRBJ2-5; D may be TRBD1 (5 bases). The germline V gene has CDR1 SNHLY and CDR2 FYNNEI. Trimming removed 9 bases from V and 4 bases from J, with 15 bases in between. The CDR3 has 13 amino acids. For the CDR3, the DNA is TGTGCCAGGGGGCAGGGAACGGGAGAGACCCAGTACTTC. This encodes CARGQGTGETQYF. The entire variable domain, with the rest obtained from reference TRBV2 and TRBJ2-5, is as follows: EPEVTQTPSHQVTQMGQEVILRCVPISNHLYFYWYRQILGQKVEFLVSFYNNEISEKSEIFDDQFSVERPDGSNFTLKIRSTKLEDSAMYFCARGQGTGETQYFGPGTRLLVL.

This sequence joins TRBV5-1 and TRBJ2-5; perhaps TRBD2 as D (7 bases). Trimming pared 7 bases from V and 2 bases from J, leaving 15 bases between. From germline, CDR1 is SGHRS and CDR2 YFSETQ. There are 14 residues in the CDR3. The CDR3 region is CASCPGGLQETQYF. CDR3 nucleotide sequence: TGCGCCAGCTGCCCGGGGGGCCTTCAAGAGACCCAGTACTTC.

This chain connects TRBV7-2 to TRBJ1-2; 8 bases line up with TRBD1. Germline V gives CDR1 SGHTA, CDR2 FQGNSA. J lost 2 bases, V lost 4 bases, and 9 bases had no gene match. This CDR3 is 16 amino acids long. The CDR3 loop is CASSSASRTGNYGYTF. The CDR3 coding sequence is TGTGCCAGCAGCTCCGCCTCTCGGACAGGGAACTATGGCTACACCTTC. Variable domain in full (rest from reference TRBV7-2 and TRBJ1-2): GAGVSQSPSNKVTEKGKDVELRCDPISGHTALYWYRQSLGQGLEFLIYFQGNSAPDKSGLPSDRFSAERTGGSVSTLTIQRTQQEDSAVYLCASSSASRTGNYGYTFGSGTRLTVV.

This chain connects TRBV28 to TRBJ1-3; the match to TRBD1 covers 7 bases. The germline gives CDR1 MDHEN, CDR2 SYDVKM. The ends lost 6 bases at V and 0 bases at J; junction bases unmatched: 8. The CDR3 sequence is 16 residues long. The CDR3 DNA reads TGTGCCAGCAGGACACAAGGGGGCCACTCTGGAAACACCATATATTTT. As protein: CASRTQGGHSGNTIYF.

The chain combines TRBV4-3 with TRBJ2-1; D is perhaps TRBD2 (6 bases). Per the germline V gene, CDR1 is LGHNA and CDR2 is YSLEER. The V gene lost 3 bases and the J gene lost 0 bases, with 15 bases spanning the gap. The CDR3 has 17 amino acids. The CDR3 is CASSQDPGTSSYNEQFF. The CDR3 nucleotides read TGCGCCAGCAGCCAGGACCCCGGGACTTCCTCCTACAATGAGCAGTTCTTC.

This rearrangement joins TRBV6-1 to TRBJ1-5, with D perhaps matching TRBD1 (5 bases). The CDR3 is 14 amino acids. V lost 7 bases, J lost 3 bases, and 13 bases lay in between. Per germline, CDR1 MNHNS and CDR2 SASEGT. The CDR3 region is CASTGPPNNQPQHF. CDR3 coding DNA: TGTGCCAGCACAGGGCCCCCCAACAATCAGCCCCAGCATTTT.

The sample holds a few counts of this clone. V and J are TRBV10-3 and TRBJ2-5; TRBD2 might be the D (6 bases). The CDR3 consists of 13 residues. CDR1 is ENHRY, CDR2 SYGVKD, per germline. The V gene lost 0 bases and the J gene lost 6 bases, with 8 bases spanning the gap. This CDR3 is CAISESGGQTQYF. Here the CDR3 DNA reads TGTGCCATCAGTGAGTCGGGGGGTCAGACCCAGTACTTC.

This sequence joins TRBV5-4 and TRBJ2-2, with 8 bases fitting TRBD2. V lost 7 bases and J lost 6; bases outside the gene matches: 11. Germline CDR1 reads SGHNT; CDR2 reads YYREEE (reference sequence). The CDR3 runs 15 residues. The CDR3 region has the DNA TGTGCCAGCCCCCTTCCGGGAGGGCAAGCCGGGGAGCTGTTTTTT. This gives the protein CASPLPGGQAGELFF.

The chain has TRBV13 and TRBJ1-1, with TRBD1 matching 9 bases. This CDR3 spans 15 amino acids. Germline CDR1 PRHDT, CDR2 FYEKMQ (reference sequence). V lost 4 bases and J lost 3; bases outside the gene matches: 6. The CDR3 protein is CASSYDRGADTEAFF. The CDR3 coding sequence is TGTGCCAGCAGCTACGACAGGGGGGCAGACACTGAAGCTTTCTTT.

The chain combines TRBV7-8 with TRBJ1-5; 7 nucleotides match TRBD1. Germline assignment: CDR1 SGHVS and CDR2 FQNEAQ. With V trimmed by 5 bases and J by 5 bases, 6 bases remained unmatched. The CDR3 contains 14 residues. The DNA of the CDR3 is TGTGCCAGCAGCCAGTACAGGGGCTATCAGCCCCAGCATTTT. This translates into CASSQYRGYQPQHF.

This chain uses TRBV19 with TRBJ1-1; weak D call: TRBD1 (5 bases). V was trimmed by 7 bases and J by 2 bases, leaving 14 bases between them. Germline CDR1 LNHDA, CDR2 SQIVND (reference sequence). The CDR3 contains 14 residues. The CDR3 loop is CASTSWGVNTEAFF. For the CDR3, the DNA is TGTGCCAGTACGTCTTGGGGGGTCAACACTGAAGCTTTCTTT.

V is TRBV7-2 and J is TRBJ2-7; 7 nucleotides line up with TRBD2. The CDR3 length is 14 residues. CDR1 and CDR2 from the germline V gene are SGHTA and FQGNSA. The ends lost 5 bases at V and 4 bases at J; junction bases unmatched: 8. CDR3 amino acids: CASSPKGGGYEQYF. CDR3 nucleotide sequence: TGTGCCAGCAGCCCGAAGGGCGGGGGTTACGAGCAGTACTTC. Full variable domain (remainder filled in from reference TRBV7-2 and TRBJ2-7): GAGVSQSPSNKVTEKGKDVELRCDPISGHTALYWYRQSLGQGLEFLIYFQGNSAPDKSGLPSDRFSAERTGGSVSTLTIQRTQQEDSAVYLCASSPKGGGYEQYFGPGTRLTVT.

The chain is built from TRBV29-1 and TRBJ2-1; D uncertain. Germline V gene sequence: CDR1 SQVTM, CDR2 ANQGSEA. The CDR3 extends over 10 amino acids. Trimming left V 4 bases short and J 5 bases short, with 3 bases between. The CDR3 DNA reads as TGCAGCGTTGGTAACAATGAGCAGTTCTTC. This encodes CSVGNNEQFF.

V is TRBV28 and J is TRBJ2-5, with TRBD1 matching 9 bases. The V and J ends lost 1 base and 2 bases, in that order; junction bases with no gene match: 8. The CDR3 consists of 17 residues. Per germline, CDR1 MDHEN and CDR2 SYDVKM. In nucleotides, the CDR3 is TGTGCCAGCAGTTTATCCCTTACCGACAGGGGGCAAGAGACCCAGTACTTC. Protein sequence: CASSLSLTDRGQETQYF.

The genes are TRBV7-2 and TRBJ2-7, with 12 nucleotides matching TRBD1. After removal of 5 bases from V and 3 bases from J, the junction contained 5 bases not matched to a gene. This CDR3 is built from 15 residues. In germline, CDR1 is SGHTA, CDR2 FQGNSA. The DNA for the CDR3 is TGTGCCAGCAGCAGAGGGACAGGGGGCAACTACGAGCAGTACTTC. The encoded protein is CASSRGTGGNYEQYF.

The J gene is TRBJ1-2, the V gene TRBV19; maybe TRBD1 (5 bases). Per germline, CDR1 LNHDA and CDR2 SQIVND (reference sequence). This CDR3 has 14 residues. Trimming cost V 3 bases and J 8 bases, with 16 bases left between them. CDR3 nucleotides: TGTGCCAGTAGTATGGCCAGCACCCAGGGAGGCTACACCTTC. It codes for CASSMASTQGGYTF.

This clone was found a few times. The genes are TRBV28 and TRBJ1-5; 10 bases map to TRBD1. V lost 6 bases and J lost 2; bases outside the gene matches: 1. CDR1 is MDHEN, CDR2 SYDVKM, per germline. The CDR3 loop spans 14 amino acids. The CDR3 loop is CASRGTGGNQPQHF. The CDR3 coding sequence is TGTGCCAGCAGGGGGACAGGGGGCAATCAGCCCCAGCATTTT.

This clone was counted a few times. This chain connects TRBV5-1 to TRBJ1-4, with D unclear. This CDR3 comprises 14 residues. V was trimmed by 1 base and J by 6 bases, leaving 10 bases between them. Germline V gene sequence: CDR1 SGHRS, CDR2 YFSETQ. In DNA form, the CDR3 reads TGCGCCAGCAGCTTGACCGGGGTAGATGAAAAACTGTTTTTT. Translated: CASSLTGVDEKLFF.

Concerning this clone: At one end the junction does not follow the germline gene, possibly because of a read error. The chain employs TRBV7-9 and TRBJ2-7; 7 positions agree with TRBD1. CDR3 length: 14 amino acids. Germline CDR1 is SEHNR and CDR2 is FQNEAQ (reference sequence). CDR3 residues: CSSSPGRDRYEQYF. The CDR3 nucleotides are TGTTCCAGCAGCCCAGGCCGGGACAGATACGAGCAGTACTTC. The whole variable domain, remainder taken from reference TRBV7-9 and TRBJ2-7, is DTGVSQNPRHKITKRGQNVTFRCDPISEHNRLYWYRQTLGQGPEFLTYFQNEAQLEKSRLLSDRFSAERPKGSFSTLEIQRTEQGDSAMYLCSSSPGRDRYEQYFGPGTRLTVT.

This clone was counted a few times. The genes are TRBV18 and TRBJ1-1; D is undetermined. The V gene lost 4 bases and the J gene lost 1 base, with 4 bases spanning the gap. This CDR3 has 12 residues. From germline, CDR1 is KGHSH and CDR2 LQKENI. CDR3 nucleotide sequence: TGTGCCAGCTCACGACAGAACACTGAAGCTTTCTTT. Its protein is CASSRQNTEAFF.

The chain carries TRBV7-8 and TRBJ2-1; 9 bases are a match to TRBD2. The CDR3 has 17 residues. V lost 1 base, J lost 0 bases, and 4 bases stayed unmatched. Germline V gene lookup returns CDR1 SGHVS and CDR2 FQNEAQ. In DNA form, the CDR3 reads TGTGCCAGCAGCTTAGTATCTAGCGGGGTCTCCTACAATGAGCAGTTCTTC. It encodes CASSLVSSGVSYNEQFF.

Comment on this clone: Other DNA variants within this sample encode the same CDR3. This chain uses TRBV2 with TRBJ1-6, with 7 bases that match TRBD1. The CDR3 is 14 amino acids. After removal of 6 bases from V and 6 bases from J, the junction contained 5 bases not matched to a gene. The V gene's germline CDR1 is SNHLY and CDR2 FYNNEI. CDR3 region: CASSAGQSNSPLHF. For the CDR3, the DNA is TGTGCCAGCAGCGCGGGACAGTCTAATTCACCCCTCCACTTT.

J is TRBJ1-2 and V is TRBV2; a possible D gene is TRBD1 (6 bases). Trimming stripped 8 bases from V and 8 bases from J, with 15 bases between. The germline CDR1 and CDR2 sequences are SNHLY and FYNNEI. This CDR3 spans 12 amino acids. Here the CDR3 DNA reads TGTGCCAGCTCCTCCCGGGGGGCCGGCTACACCTTC. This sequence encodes CASSSRGAGYTF. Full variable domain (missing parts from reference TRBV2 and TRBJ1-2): EPEVTQTPSHQVTQMGQEVILRCVPISNHLYFYWYRQILGQKVEFLVSFYNNEISEKSEIFDDQFSVERPDGSNFTLKIRSTKLEDSAMYFCASSSRGAGYTFGSGTRLTVV.

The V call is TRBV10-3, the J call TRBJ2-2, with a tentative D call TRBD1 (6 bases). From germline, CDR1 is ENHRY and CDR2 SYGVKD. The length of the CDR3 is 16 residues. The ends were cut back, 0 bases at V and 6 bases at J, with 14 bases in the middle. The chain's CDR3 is CAISESPGVTAGELFF. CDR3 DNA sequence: TGTGCCATCAGTGAGTCACCAGGGGTTACGGCCGGGGAGCTGTTTTTT.

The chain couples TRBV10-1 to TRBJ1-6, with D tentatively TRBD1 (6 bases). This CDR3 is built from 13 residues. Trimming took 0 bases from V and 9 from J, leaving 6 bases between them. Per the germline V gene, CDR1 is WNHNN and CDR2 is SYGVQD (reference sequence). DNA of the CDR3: TGCGCCAGCAGTGAGTCCAGGGGTTCACCCCTCCACTTT. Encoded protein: CASSESRGSPLHF.

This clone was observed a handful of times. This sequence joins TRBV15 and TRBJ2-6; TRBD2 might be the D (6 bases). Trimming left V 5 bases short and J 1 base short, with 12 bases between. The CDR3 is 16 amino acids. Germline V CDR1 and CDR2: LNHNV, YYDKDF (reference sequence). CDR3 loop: CATSRSAGSGANVLTF. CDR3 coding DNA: TGTGCCACCAGCCGTAGCGCGGGATCTGGGGCCAACGTCCTGACTTTC.

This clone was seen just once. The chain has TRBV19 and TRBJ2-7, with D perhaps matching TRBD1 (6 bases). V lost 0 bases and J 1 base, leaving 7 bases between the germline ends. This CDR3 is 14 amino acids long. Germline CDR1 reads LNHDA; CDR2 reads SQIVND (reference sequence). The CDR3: CASSIEGASYEQYF. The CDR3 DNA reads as TGTGCCAGTAGTATAGAGGGGGCTTCCTACGAGCAGTACTTC.